These 22 T cell receptor beta chains were all obtained from the same sample, sequenced in a study of shared clonotypes between healthy human individuals (dated by TCRdb to the early 2020s). Library preparation was by the immunoSEQ multiplex PCR assay. The table was pulled from immuneACCESS by TCRdb, which kept in-frame rearrangements only. Such tables lose some clones; where checked, under half of the loss comes from unresolved V genes, and the rest has no known cause. In all, the sample holds 1 million to 1.2 million clones, and 77% of those were seen once. Of the sample, about 0.89% is held by the ten largest clones. Sequenced material: memory CD4+ T cells from PBMCs. The cell subset or site label for this specimen denotes: CD45RA-negative fraction. The receptors here all came from a man aged 18-30 years in good health. Some clones in this sample may be carry-over from other donors' samples.

This clone was detected only once. This chain uses TRBV28 with TRBJ2-5, with D possibly matching TRBD2 (6 bases). The ends were cut back, 7 bases at V and 1 base at J, with 10 bases in the middle. The CDR3 has 13 amino acids. The germline CDR1 and CDR2 sequences are MDHEN and SYDVKM. The CDR3, as DNA: TGTGCCAGCAAAGTGGGGGGCCAAGAGACCCAGTACTTC. This sequence encodes CASKVGGQETQYF.

The chain carries TRBV7-9 and TRBJ2-7; a possible D gene is TRBD2 (5 bases). Germline loops: CDR1 SEHNR, CDR2 FQNEAQ (reference sequence). The length of the CDR3 is 13 residues. Trimming pared 1 base from V and 1 base from J, leaving 5 bases between. The CDR3 sequence: CASSLVASYEQYF. The CDR3 bases are TGTGCCAGCAGCTTAGTAGCGTCCTACGAGCAGTACTTC.

V is TRBV6-6 and J is TRBJ1-4; weak D call: TRBD1 (6 bases). Per germline, CDR1 MNHNY and CDR2 SVGAGI (reference sequence). Trimming removed 5 bases at V and 8 bases at J, with 21 bases between. The CDR3 runs to 16 residues. The CDR3, as DNA: TGTGCCAGCAGTCCTATGGGGAGGGGGGGAAAGGAAAAACTGTTTTTT. The encoded protein is CASSPMGRGGKEKLFF.

The chain uses TRBV7-3 and TRBJ2-5; a possible D gene is TRBD2 (5 bases). This CDR3 comprises 13 residues. V was clipped by 2 bases and J by 8 bases, with 12 bases between them. Germline assignment: CDR1 SGHTA and CDR2 FQGTGA. The CDR3 coding sequence is TGTGCCAGCAGCTTATCCCCTCTAGCAACCCAGTACTTC. Amino acids: CASSLSPLATQYF.

CDR3 bases: TGTGCCAGCAGTTACCTCCGGACGGAAGCCAAAAACATTCAGTACTTC. This gives the protein CASSYLRTEAKNIQYF. The gene calls are TRBV6-5 and TRBJ2-4; D is ambiguous. V lost 2 bases to trimming and J lost 0 bases, with 11 bases between them. This CDR3 is built from 16 residues. CDR1 and CDR2 from the germline V gene are MNHEY and SVGAGI.

This clone was observed once. The chain recombines TRBV4-1 with TRBJ1-3; TRBD1 might be the D (5 bases). This CDR3 contains 16 residues. From germline, CDR1 is MGHRA and CDR2 YSYEKL. The germline V and J ends were trimmed by 1 base and 1 base, with 11 bases remaining between them. This CDR3 reads CASSQVGRGSGNTIYF. The CDR3 coding sequence is TGCGCCAGCAGCCAAGTGGGACGGGGTTCTGGAAACACCATATATTTT.

J is TRBJ2-1 and V is TRBV21-1; the table names TRBD1, a call not compared with the DNA. TRBV21-1 is deemed a pseudogene. The CDR3 totals 13 residues. In DNA, the CDR3 is TGTGCCAGCAGCAAAGTTCGAGCCAGGGGGCAGTTCTTC. This translates into CASSKVRARGQFF.

The CDR3 loop reads CASSFALKRYF. The CDR3 DNA is TGTGCCAGCAGTTTCGCCCTAAAGCGGTACTTC. The V gene is TRBV28, the J gene TRBJ2-7; D ambiguous. This CDR3 region has 11 residues. CDR1 and CDR2 from the germline V gene are MDHEN and SYDVKM. Trimming removed 3 bases from V and 12 bases from J, with 12 bases in between.

Here the CDR3 DNA reads TGTGCCAGCAGTGATTTGATTACAGGCATATCCTACGAGCAGTACTTC. Residues: CASSDLITGISYEQYF. The genes are TRBV6-1 and TRBJ2-7, with D possibly matching TRBD1 (5 bases). The CDR3 runs to 16 residues. V dropped 3 bases and J dropped 1 base, with 16 bases sitting between them. Per the germline V gene, CDR1 is MNHNS and CDR2 is SASEGT.

As regards this clone: This CDR3 is also generated by other DNA sequences in the sample. The chain employs TRBV28 and TRBJ1-4; 7 positions agree with TRBD1. The germline gives CDR1 MDHEN, CDR2 SYDVKM. This CDR3 is 14 amino acids long. Trimming at V came to 6 bases and at J to 3 bases, leaving 4 bases not matched to a gene. The CDR3 nucleotides read TGTGCCAGCAGCCCAGGGGGGCCTAATGAAAAACTGTTTTTT. Protein product: CASSPGGPNEKLFF. Full variable domain (rest looked up from reference TRBV28 and TRBJ1-4): DVKVTQSSRYLVKRTGEKVFLECVQDMDHENMFWYRQDPGLGLRLIYFSYDVKMKEKGDIPEGYSVSREKKERFSLILESASTNQTSMYLCASSPGGPNEKLFFGSGTQLSVL.

This clone has only one observation. This rearrangement joins TRBV5-1 to TRBJ2-5; a possible D gene is TRBD1 (6 bases). The germline V gene has CDR1 SGHRS and CDR2 YFSETQ. The CDR3 length is 15 residues. With 4 bases removed from V and 2 bases from J, the gap between germline ends came to 15 bases. DNA for the CDR3: TGCGCCAGCAGCACCGGGGACATGGATCAAGAGACCCAGTACTTC. Encoded protein: CASSTGDMDQETQYF.

The chain has TRBV6-5 and TRBJ2-7; no firm D call. V lost 7 bases, J lost 6 bases, and 10 bases lay in between. The CDR3 is made up of 11 amino acids. Per germline, CDR1 MNHEY and CDR2 SVGAGI. The CDR3 spells CASTIGGEQYF. Written as DNA, the CDR3 is TGTGCCAGCACGATAGGCGGCGAGCAGTACTTC.

This CDR3 reads CASGVISGNTIYF. DNA of the CDR3: TGTGCTTCGGGAGTCATCTCTGGAAACACCATATATTTT. J is TRBJ1-3 and V is TRBV6-1; D unclear. From germline, CDR1 is MNHNS and CDR2 SASEGT. The CDR3 is made up of 13 amino acids.

The chain is built from TRBV29-1 and TRBJ1-4; 9 bases are a match to TRBD1. V was clipped by 3 bases and J by 10 bases; unmatched bases: 6. Germline V gene lookup returns CDR1 SQVTM and CDR2 ANQGSEA. The CDR3 length is 13 residues. Here the CDR3 DNA reads TGCAGCGTTGAGGACAGGGGAGGGGGAAAACTGTTTTTT. Translation: CSVEDRGGGKLFF.

In this sample, this clone turned up once. The V gene is TRBV7-9, the J gene TRBJ2-7; tentative D call: TRBD2 (6 bases). The CDR3 runs 13 residues. Trimming removed 2 bases at V and 3 bases at J, with 8 bases between. The germline gives CDR1 SEHNR, CDR2 FQNEAQ (reference sequence). As DNA, the CDR3 is TGTGCCAGCAGCTTAATCGGGGGCTACGAGCAGTACTTC. Translation gives CASSLIGGYEQYF.

The CDR3 DNA is TGTGCTAGTGGTGGACAGGGAGGCACTGAAGCTTTCTTT. It codes for CASGGQGGTEAFF. The V gene is TRBV12-5, the J gene TRBJ1-1, with 8 nucleotides matching TRBD1. Trimming cost V 5 bases and J 4 bases; bases outside gene matches: 3. Germline CDR1 and CDR2: LGHNT and FRNRAP. This CDR3 is built from 13 residues. Filled out from reference TRBV12-5 and TRBJ1-1, the complete variable domain reads DARVTQTPRHKVTEMGQEVTMRCQPILGHNTVFWYRQTMMQGLELLAYFRNRAPLDDSGMPKDRFSAEMPDATLATLKIQPSEPRDSAVYFCASGGQGGTEAFFGQGTRLTVV.

The V gene is TRBV5-3, the J gene TRBJ1-5, with 7 positions matching TRBD1. TRBV5-3 is classed as an ORF, of uncertain function. This CDR3 comprises 17 residues. The J segment lost 2 bases and the V segment lost 4 bases, leaving 12 bases of the junction unmatched. CDR3: CARSPQGDRAGNQPQHF. CDR3 in DNA: TGTGCCAGAAGCCCACAAGGCGACAGGGCGGGCAATCAGCCCCAGCATTTT.

In the case of this clone: The identical CDR3 is also encoded by other nucleotide sequences in the sample. CDR3 DNA: TGTGCCAGCAGTTTATTCCGGGGCGGTAGCAATCAGCCCCAGCATTTT. Translating it yields CASSLFRGGSNQPQHF. V is TRBV28 and J is TRBJ1-5, with D possibly TRBD1 on 5 matching bases. CDR3 length: 16 amino acids. V lost 1 base, J lost 0 bases, and 10 bases lay in between. Germline V gene sequence: CDR1 MDHEN, CDR2 SYDVKM.

The CDR3 DNA sequence: TGTGCCAGCAGTTTAGTGGACAGGGGAGGTGGCTACACCTTC. Protein product: CASSLVDRGGGYTF. The chain recombines TRBV28 with TRBJ1-2, with 9 bases identical to TRBD1. The trim removed 2 bases at V and 7 bases at J, leaving 5 bases unmatched. CDR1 is MDHEN, CDR2 SYDVKM, per germline. The CDR3 loop spans 14 amino acids.

This clone was recorded once. J is TRBJ1-1 and V is TRBV4-1, with a weak D call TRBD1 (5 bases). This CDR3 spans 17 amino acids. Trimming left V 8 bases short and J 0 bases short, with 22 bases between. CDR1 and CDR2 from the germline V gene are MGHRA and YSYEKL. The CDR3 loop is CASRSGVLGIMNTEAFF. The DNA of the CDR3 is TGCGCCAGCCGGTCGGGGGTGCTGGGTATCATGAACACTGAAGCTTTCTTT.

The V call is TRBV11-1, the J call TRBJ2-7; 8 bases line up with TRBD1. The CDR3 runs to 17 residues. CDR1 is SGHAT and CDR2 is FQDESV in the germline V gene (reference sequence). V shed 2 bases, J shed 3 bases, and the junction held 12 bases outside the gene matches. The CDR3 here is CASSLRYTGTGDYEQYF. CDR3 in DNA: TGTGCCAGCAGCTTAAGGTATACCGGGACAGGTGACTACGAGCAGTACTTC. Supplemented by reference TRBV11-1 and TRBJ2-7, the full variable domain reads EAEVAQSPRYKITEKSQAVAFWCDPISGHATLYWYRQILGQGPELLVQFQDESVVDDSQLPKDRFSAERLKGVDSTLKIQPAELGDSAMYLCASSLRYTGTGDYEQYFGPGTRLTVT.

This chain joins TRBV10-2 and TRBJ1-5, with D perhaps matching TRBD1 (6 bases). Deletions cut 3 bases from V and 3 bases from J, with 12 bases between. The germline V gene has CDR1 WSHSY and CDR2 SAAADI. CDR3 length: 15 residues. For the CDR3, the DNA is TGCGCCAGCAGTGAATTCCGGGACACCAATCAGCCCCAGCATTTT. This codes for CASSEFRDTNQPQHF.